This T cell receptor beta chain was documented in a study of T-cell memory formation after mild COVID-19 (dated by TCRdb to about 2021). Concerning the study at large: TCR sequence clusters from the two donors were largely donor specific. In a couple of donors, T-cell clones that expanded and contracted after mild COVID-19 were followed by sequencing TCRalpha and TCRbeta repertoires longitudinally. Two young, previously healthy adult volunteers made up the cohort, one male and one female. Beyond this particular receptor, the publication reports: Only a couple of mild cases were covered in the study, and larger cohorts including severe cases with pre-infection samples were considered necessary. Some responding clones were detected in pre-infection memory, which suggested that pre-existing cross-reactive memory T cells had joined the SARS-CoV-2 response. The second-wave clones that peaked on day 37 were not confirmed to be SARS-CoV-2 specific. Balanced CD4/CD8 phenotypes were observed for clones contracting from day 15 to 85, whereas a bias towards CD4+ was observed for a second wave of clones expanding from day 15 to 37. Contracting CD4+ clones appeared mostly in the CM and EM memory subsets, whereas CD8+ clones were enriched in EMRA.

Concerning this clonotype itself: Its antigen remains unidentified. No much larger clone exists at a distance of one base, and base qualities are not known.

The germline V gene gives CDR1 as MNHEY and CDR2 as SVGAGI. Spanning cysteine to phenylalanine, the CDR3 consists of 14 amino acids. The only DNA kept is the CDR3, 42 bases in frame from the first base. Trimming takes 0 bases from V and 2 bases from J, and the germline ends sit 8 bases apart. Sequenced on an Illumina NovaSeq 6000. cDNA libraries for TCRalpha and TCRbeta were prepared by 5'RACE using constant-segment primers, with sample barcodes and unique molecular identifiers added. RNA was extracted from every sample with Trizol reagent. The libraries were amplified in two PCR steps, and the second step added a second sample barcode and Illumina TruSeq adapters. The libraries were sequenced on an Illumina NovaSeq using 2 x 150 bp paired-end reads. In the authors' own workflow: With migec v1.2.7, reads were demultiplexed and then collapsed into UMI-guided consensus sequences. With mixcr v2.1.11, UMI consensuses were aligned to TRA and TRB V and J templates and assembled into clonotypes. A clonotype was counted as expanded or contracted only if both edgeR and NoisET called the change significant, with noise models trained on biological replicates. For edgeR calls, a false discovery rate-adjusted p below 0.01 and a log2 fold-change threshold of 1 were applied. As an exploratory analysis of dynamics, PCA with hierarchical clustering was applied to max-normalized trajectories of the 1000 most abundant clonotypes. Each responding clone was given a CD4 or CD8 phenotype based on the CD4+ and CD8+ repertoires, which had been sequenced separately. TCRdb reanalyzed the raw reads on its own, using fastp at Q25 for trimming and MiXCR for clone calling, and kept in-frame beta chains. A single entry per CDR3 protein holds the most common genes and DNA from its merged rows. The V and J calls shown here were made by TCRdb, not taken from the authors' results. The sample records fewer than 95,000 distinct CDR3 sequences, about 15% of which are singletons. The top ten hold approximately 40% of the sample.

PBMCs were isolated by Ficoll-Paque density gradient centrifugation. Source material: PBMCs or a T cell subset sorted from them (not recorded which). The rearrangement joined TRBV6-5 to TRBJ2-7; the D gene is unclear. This TCR derives from a young man who had mild COVID-19 (a few samples of this study predate the infection). The sample titles of this study are shuffled in the database, so cell type and time point are left out; the donor was told from shared clones. The DNA sequence follows: TGTGCCAGCAGTTACTCTCCCCTTACCTACGAGCAGTACTTC. This encodes CASSYSPLTYEQYF.